These 11 T cell receptor beta chains were sequenced from one sample in a study of neurological immune-mediated disorders. One entry per CDR3 protein results from TCRdb running MiXCR on the 5' RACE reads. The sample carries just over 50,000 distinct CDR3 sequences, 3% to 4% recorded once. Sequences were obtained from PBMCs. These receptors originate from a man between 35 and 55 years old with multiple sclerosis.

This clonotype was seen ten or more times. The chain is built from TRBV7-9 and TRBJ1-5; TRBD1 aligns across 8 bases. The V gene's germline CDR1 is SEHNR and CDR2 FQNEAQ (reference sequence). Unmatched junction bases numbered 7, after V lost 5 bases and J lost 4 bases. The CDR3 is 15 residues long. The chain's CDR3 is CASSPGQGGNQPQHF. CDR3 DNA: TGTGCCAGCAGCCCCGGACAGGGAGGGAATCAGCCCCAGCATTTT.

At least ten counts were recorded for this clonotype. The chain couples TRBV27 to TRBJ2-1, with 8 bases identical to TRBD2. The CDR3 loop spans 13 amino acids. The V gene's germline CDR1 is MNHEY and CDR2 SMNVEV (reference sequence). The V gene end was trimmed by 1 base and the J gene end by 12 bases; junction bases not matched to a gene: 5. CDR3 residues: CASSLWGSGVQFF. The CDR3 DNA reads TGTGCCAGCAGTTTATGGGGTAGCGGGGTGCAGTTCTTC.

This clonotype appeared many times. The chain couples TRBV29-1 to TRBJ1-4, with D possibly being TRBD1 (5 bases). There are 16 residues in the CDR3. The V end lost 7 bases, the J end lost 8 bases, and 26 bases lay between the germline ends. CDR1 and CDR2 (germline): SQVTM, ANQGSEA. This CDR3 reads CSAGGEGFLSEEKLFF. DNA of the CDR3: TGCAGCGCCGGGGGGGAGGGGTTCCTTTCGGAGGAAAAACTGTTTTTT.

In its sample, this clonotype was seen many times. The chain recombines TRBV12-3 or TRBV12-4 with TRBJ2-1; 9 bases line up with TRBD2. The CDR3 totals 17 residues. V dropped 6 bases and J dropped 2; count of bases not matched to a gene: 11. The CDR3 sequence: CASSPLRASGAYNEQFF. CDR3 bases: TGTGCCAGCAGCCCCCTAAGGGCTAGCGGGGCCTACAATGAGCAGTTCTTC.

Ten or more counts support this clonotype. The chain employs TRBV6-5 and TRBJ2-3; a possible D gene is TRBD2 (5 bases). Germline lookup yields CDR1 MNHEY and CDR2 SVGAGI. The CDR3 extends over 13 amino acids. Trimming cost V 7 bases and J 0 bases, with 8 bases left between them. The CDR3 DNA follows: TGTGCCAGCACGGACTCAAGCACAGATACGCAGTATTTT. Protein: CASTDSSTDTQYF.

This clonotype was observed a few times. A much larger clonotype is one base distant, so this may be a read error. The chain is built from TRBV7-6 and TRBJ1-1, with D unresolved. The CDR3 sequence is 13 residues long. Germline V CDR1 and CDR2: SGHVS, FNYEAQ. Trimming removed 5 bases from V and 4 bases from J, with 11 bases in between. Here the CDR3 reads CASSVGKATEAFF. In DNA form, the CDR3 reads TGTGCCAGCAGCGTTGGAAAGGCCACTGAAGCTTTCTTT.

This clonotype was recorded at least ten times. The chain joins TRBV29-1 to TRBJ2-3; weak D call: TRBD1 (5 bases). Germline values: CDR1 SQVTM, CDR2 ANQGSEA. V dropped 5 bases and J dropped 2 bases, with 11 bases sitting between them. This CDR3 has 13 amino acids. The CDR3 here is CSVLGLYTDTQYF. Written as DNA, the CDR3 is TGCAGCGTTTTGGGGCTCTACACAGATACGCAGTATTTT.

About this clonotype: This may arise from a read error, as a much more abundant clone is one base away. The V and J genes are TRBV14 and TRBJ2-7; tentatively, D is TRBD1 or TRBD2 (5 bases each). V lost 0 bases and J 9 bases, leaving 18 bases between the germline ends. The CDR3 contains 15 residues. Germline V gene lookup returns CDR1 SGHDN and CDR2 FVKESK. In nucleotides, the CDR3 is TGTGCCAGCAGCCAAGATGGGGACGGATCCTTTGGGCAGTACTTC. It is translated as CASSQDGDGSFGQYF.

This clonotype was recorded at least ten times. The chain employs TRBV5-1 and TRBJ2-1, with D perhaps being TRBD1 or TRBD2 (5 bases each). The CDR3 length is 15 residues. Trimming left V 6 bases short and J 3 bases short, with 16 bases between. Germline V CDR1 and CDR2: SGHRS, YFSETQ. CDR3 protein: CASNLRPGGYNEQFF. As DNA, the CDR3 is TGCGCCAGCAACCTCCGGCCTGGGGGCTACAATGAGCAGTTCTTC.

This clonotype was seen many times. CDR3 DNA: TGTGCCATCAGTGAGTCTCAGCGGGGGCATAGCACAGATACGCAGTATTTT. Protein sequence: CAISESQRGHSTDTQYF. This chain joins TRBV10-3 and TRBJ2-3; TRBD2 matches at 8 bases. The ends lost 0 bases at V and 0 bases at J; junction bases unmatched: 5. The CDR3 consists of 17 residues. Germline loops: CDR1 ENHRY, CDR2 SYGVKD.

This clonotype showed up many times. The V call is TRBV5-8, the J call TRBJ2-7, with TRBD2 as a possible D gene (5 bases). V was cut by 4 bases and J by 5 bases, with 19 bases left in between. The CDR3 length is 15 residues. Looked up from germline, CDR1 is SGHTS and CDR2 is YDEGEE. DNA for the CDR3: TGTGCCAGCAGCCCAGGAGGATGGGCGAGCCACGAGCAGTACTTC. This codes for CASSPGGWASHEQYF.